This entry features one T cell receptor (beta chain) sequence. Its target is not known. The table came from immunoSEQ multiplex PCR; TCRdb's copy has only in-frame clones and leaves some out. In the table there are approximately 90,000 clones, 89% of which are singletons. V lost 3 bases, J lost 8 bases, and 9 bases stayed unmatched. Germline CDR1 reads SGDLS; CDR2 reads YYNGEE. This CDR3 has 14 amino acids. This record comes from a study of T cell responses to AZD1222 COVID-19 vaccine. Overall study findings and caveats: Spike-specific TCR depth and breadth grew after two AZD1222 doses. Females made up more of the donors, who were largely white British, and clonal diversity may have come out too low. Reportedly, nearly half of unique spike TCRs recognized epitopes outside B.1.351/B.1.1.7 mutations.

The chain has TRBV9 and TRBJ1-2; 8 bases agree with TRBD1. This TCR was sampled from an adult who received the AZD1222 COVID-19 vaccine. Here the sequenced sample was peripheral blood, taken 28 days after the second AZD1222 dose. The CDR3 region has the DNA TGTGCCAGCAGCGACCGGACAGGGACCTACGGCTACACCTTC. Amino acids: CASSDRTGTYGYTF.